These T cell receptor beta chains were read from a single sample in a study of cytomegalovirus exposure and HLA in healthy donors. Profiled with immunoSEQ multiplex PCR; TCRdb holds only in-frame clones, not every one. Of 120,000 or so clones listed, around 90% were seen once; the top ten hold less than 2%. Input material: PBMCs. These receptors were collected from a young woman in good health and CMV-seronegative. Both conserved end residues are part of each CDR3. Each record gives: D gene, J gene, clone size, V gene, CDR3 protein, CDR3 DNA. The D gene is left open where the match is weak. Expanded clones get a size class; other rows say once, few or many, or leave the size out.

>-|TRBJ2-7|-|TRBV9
CASSPDYPTFLKPLRKYEQYF
TGTGCCAGCAGCCCCGATTACCCCACTTTCTTGAAGCCGTTGCGAAAATACGAGCAGTACTTC
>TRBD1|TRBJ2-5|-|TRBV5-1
CASRKTGNQETQYF
TGCGCCAGCAGAAAGACAGGGAACCAAGAGACCCAGTACTTC
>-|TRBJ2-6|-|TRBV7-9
CASSFGQSGANVLTF
TGTGCCAGCAGCTTTGGACAATCTGGGGCCAACGTCCTGACTTTC
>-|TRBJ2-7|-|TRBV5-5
CASSLVVKDYYEQYF
TGTGCCAGCAGCTTGGTAGTCAAGGACTACTACGAGCAGTACTTC
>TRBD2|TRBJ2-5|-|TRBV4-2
CASSQGTRAQYF
TGTGCCAGCAGCCAAGGGACTAGAGCCCAGTACTTC
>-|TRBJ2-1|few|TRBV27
CASSLVYYGYNEQFF
TGTGCCAGCAGTTTGGTCTATTACGGGTACAATGAGCAGTTCTTC
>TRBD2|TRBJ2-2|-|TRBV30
CAWSVLADTGELFF
TGTGCCTGGAGTGTACTAGCGGACACCGGGGAGCTGTTTTTT
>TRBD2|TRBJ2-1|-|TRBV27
CASSWGLAGVYEQFF
TGTGCCAGCAGTTGGGGACTAGCGGGAGTTTATGAGCAGTTCTTC
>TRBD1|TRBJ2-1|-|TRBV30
CAWKDRAYNEQFF
TGTGCCTGGAAGGACAGGGCCTACAATGAGCAGTTCTTC
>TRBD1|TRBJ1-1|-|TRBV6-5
CASSTYRGNTEAFF
TGTGCCAGCAGTACTTACAGGGGGAACACTGAAGCTTTCTTT
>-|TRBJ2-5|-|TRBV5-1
CASSRGGPPEETQYF
TGCGCCAGCAGCAGGGGGGGACCGCCCGAAGAGACCCAGTACTTC